The clone carrying this T cell receptor (beta chain) has only a few counts. Repertoires were generated with immunoSEQ multiplex PCR, while TCRdb's copy carries only in-frame clones and drops some. Of a few hundred thousand clones listed, 91% are singletons. Participants spanned ages about 18 to 90 years and resided in about two dozen US areas. In assigning cohorts, the study relied on participant-reported clinical history. This record belongs to a study of blood T cell repertoires in COVID-19. Turning to the study itself: Acute-phase and convalescent COVID-19 samples originated in the United States, Italy and Spain. From T cells, B-cell-depleted T cells, or PBMCs came the material, which was cDNA or gDNA.

V was cut by 0 bases and J by 3 bases, with 9 bases left in between. The CDR3 contains 15 residues. The germline V gene has CDR1 SGHTA and CDR2 FQGNSA. The clonotype originates from a human donor in a cohort exposed to, infected with or recovered from COVID-19 (not recorded which). The donor label of this sample is uncertain. Sequenced input: PBMCs or T cells enriched from blood (not recorded which). The V and J genes are TRBV7-2 and TRBJ1-5; no reliable D call. CDR3 protein: CASSLARFDNQPQHF. The CDR3 region has the DNA TGTGCCAGCAGCTTAGCGAGGTTCGACAATCAGCCCCAGCATTTT.